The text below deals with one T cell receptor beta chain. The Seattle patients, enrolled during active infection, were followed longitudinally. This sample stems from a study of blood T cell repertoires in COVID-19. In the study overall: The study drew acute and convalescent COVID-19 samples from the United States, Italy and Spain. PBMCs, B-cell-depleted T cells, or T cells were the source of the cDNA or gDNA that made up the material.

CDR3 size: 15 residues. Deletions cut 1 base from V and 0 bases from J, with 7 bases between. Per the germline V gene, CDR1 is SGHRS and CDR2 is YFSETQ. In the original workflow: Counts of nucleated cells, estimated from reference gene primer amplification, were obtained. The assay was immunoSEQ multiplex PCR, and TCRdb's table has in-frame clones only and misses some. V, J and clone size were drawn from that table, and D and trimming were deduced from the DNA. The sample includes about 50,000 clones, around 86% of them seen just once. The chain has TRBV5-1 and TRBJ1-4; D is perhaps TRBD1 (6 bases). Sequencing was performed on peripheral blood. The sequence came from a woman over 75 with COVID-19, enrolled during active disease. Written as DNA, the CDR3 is TGCGCCAGCAGCTTGTGGACAGCAACTAATGAAAAACTGTTTTTT. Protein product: CASSLWTATNEKLFF.